Many counts were recorded for the clone carrying this T cell receptor beta chain. Its antigen is not known. The CDR3 is made up of 14 amino acids. Germline values: CDR1 SGHAT, CDR2 FQNNGV. The V end lost 3 bases, the J end lost 4 bases, and 12 bases lay between the germline ends. This record belongs to a study of CD8+ T cells in alopecia areata. Investigators isolated RNA and reverse transcribed it into cDNA to act as the sequencing template. Only in-frame clones appear in the TCRdb table, and some are missing; sequencing was by immunoSEQ multiplex PCR. In the table there are more than 150,000 clones, 50% to 60% of which are singletons. The study, taken as a whole, reports: Clonality was higher in lesional than normal scalp, especially in alopecia totalis/universalis.

The chain recombines TRBV11-2 with TRBJ1-1, with D perhaps TRBD1 (6 bases). Specimen: CD4+ T cells sorted from blood, collected at week 0. This TCR derives from a human donor with alopecia areata. The CDR3 sequence is CASSFEDRTTEAFF. The CDR3 nucleotides read TGTGCCAGCAGCTTTGAAGACAGGACCACTGAAGCTTTCTTT.